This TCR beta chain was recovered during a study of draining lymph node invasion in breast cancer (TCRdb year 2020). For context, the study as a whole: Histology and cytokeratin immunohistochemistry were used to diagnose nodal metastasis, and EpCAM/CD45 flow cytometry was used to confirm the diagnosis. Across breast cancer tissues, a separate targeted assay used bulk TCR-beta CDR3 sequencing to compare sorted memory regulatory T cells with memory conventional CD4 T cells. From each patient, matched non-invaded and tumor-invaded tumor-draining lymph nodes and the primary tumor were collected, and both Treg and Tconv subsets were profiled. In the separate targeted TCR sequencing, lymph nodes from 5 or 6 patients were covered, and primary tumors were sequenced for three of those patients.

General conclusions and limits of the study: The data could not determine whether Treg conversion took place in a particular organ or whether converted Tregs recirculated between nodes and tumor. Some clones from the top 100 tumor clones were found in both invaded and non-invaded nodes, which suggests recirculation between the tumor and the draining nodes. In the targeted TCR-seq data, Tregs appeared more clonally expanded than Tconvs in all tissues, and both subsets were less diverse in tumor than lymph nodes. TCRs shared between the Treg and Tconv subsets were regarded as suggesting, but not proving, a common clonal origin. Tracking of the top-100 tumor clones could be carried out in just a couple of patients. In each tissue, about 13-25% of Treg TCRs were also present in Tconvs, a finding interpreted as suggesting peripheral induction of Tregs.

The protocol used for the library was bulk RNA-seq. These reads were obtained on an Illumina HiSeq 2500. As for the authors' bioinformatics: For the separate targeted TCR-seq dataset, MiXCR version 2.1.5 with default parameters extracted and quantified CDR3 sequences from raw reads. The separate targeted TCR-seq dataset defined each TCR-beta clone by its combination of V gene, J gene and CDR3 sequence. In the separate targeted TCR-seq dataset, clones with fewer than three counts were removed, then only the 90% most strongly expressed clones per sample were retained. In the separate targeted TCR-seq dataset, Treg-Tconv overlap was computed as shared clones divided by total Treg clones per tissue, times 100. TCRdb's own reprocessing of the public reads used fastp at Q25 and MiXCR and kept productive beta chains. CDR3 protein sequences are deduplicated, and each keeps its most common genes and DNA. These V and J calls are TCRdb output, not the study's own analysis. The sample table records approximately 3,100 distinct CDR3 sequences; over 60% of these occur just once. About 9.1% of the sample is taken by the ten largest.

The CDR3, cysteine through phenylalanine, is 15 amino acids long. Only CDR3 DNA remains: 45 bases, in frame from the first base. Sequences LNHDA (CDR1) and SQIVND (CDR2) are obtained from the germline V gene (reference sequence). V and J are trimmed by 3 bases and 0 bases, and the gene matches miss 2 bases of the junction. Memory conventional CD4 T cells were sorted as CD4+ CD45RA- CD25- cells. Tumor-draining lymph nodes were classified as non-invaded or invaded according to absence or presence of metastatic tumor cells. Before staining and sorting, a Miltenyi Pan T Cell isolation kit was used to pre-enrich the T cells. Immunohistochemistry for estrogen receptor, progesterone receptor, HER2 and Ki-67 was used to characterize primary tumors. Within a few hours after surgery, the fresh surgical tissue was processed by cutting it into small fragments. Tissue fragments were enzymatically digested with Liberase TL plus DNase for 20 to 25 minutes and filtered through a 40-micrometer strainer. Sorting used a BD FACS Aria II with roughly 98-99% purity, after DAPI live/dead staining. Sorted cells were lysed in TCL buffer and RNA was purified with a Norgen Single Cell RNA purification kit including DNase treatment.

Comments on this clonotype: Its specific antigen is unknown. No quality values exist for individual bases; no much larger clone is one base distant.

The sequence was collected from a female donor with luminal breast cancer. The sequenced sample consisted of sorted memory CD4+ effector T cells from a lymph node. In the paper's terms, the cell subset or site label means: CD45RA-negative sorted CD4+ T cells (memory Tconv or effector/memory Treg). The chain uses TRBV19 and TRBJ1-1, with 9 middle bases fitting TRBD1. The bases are TGTGCCAGTAGTATGACAGGGGGGATGAACACTGAAGCTTTCTTT. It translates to CASSMTGGMNTEAFF. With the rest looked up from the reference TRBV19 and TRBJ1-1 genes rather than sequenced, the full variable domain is DGGITQSPKYLFRKEGQNVTLSCEQNLNHDAMYWYRQDPGQGLRLIYYSQIVNDFQKGDIAEGYSVSREKKESFPLTVTSAQKNPTAFYLCASSMTGGMNTEAFFGQGTRLTVV.